The 3 T cell receptor beta chains reported below all come from one sample, sequenced in a study of siplizumab effects on memory and regulatory T cells. Sequenced by immunoSEQ multiplex PCR; TCRdb stores in-frame clones only, minus some. This repertoire shows 37,000 or so clones, more than 80% found once; its top ten account for less than 0.3%. Material for sequencing was naive CD4+ T cells sorted from blood. These receptors were collected from a human donor in good health.

The genes are TRBV6-1 and TRBJ1-2; no definite D call. V was clipped by 5 bases and J by 7 bases, with 8 bases between them. This CDR3 comprises 11 residues. CDR1 is MNHNS, CDR2 SASEGT, per germline. The CDR3 DNA reads as TGTGCCAGCAGTCCACGCGGTGGCTACACCTTC. Its translation is CASSPRGGYTF.

In DNA, the CDR3 is TGTGCCAGCAGTTGGCAGGGTACCTATGGCTACACCTTC. This sequence encodes CASSWQGTYGYTF. The rearrangement links TRBV6-5 to TRBJ1-2; maybe TRBD1 (5 bases). The CDR3 extends over 13 amino acids. V lost 4 bases to trimming and J lost 4 bases, with 10 bases between them. Germline assignment: CDR1 MNHEY and CDR2 SVGAGI.

The chain joins TRBV6-6 to TRBJ2-7; D gene ambiguous. The CDR3 contains 12 residues. Trimming removed 8 bases from V and 4 bases from J, with 12 bases in between. CDR1 MNHNY and CDR2 SVGAGI come from the germline V gene (reference sequence). CDR3 region: CASSKGLYEQYF. CDR3 DNA: TGTGCCAGCTCCAAGGGCTTATACGAGCAGTACTTC.